What follows is one T cell receptor beta chain and its context. CDR3 length: 17 residues. Trimming stripped 5 bases from V and 1 base from J, with 21 bases between. Per the germline V gene, CDR1 is SEHNR and CDR2 is FQNEAQ (reference sequence). One entry per CDR3 protein results from TCRdb running MiXCR on the 5' RACE reads. The data show roughly 230,000 distinct CDR3 sequences, 15% to 20% seen once. This record comes from a study of CD8 T cells in ankylosing spondylitis. Specimen: blood, either unsorted or a sorted T cell fraction (not recorded which). The rearrangement joins TRBV7-9 to TRBJ2-7, with a possible D match to TRBD2 (5 bases). The TCR comes from a male donor with ankylosing spondylitis or in good health (not recorded which). For the CDR3, the DNA is TGTGCCAGCAGCCCCTTCAACGAGCGGCCGACTTCCTACGAGCAGTACTTC. Translating gives CASSPFNERPTSYEQYF.